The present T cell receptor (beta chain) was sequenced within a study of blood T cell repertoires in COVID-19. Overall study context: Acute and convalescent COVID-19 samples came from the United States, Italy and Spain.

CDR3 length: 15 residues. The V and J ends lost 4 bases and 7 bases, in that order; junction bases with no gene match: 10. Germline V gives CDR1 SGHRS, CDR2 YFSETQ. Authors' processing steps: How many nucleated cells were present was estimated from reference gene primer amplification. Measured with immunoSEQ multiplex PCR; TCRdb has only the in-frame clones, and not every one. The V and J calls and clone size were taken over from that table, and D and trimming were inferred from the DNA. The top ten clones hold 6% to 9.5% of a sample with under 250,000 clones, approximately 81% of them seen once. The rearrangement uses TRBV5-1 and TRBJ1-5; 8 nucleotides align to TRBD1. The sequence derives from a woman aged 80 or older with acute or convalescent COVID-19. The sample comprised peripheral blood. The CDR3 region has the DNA TGCGCCAGCAGCCTGGGGAACAGGGGGGAGCAGCCCCAGCATTTT. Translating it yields CASSLGNRGEQPQHF.